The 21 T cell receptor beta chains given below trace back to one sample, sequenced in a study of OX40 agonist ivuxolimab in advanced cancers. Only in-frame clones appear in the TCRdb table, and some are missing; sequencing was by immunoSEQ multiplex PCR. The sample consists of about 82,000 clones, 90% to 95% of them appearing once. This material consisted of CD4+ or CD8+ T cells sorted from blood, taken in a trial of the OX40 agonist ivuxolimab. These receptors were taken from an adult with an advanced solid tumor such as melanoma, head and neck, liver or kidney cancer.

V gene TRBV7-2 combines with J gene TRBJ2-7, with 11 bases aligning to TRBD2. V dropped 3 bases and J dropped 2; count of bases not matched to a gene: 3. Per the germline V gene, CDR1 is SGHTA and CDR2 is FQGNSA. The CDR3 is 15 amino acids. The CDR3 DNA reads TGTGCCAGCAGCTTTGTTAGCGGGAGGGCCTACGAGCAGTACTTC. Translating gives CASSFVSGRAYEQYF.

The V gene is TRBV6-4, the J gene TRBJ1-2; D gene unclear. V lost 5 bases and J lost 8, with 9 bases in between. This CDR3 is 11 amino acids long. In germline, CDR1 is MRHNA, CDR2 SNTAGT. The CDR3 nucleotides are TGTGCCAGCAGTCCCGGACCCGGCTACACCTTC. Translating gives CASSPGPGYTF.

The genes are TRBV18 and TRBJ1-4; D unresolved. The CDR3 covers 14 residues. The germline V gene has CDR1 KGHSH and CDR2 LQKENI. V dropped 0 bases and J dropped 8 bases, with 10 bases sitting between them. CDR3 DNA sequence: TGTGCCAGCTCACCACCAGGTGGTGGAGAAAAACTGTTTTTT. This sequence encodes CASSPPGGGEKLFF.

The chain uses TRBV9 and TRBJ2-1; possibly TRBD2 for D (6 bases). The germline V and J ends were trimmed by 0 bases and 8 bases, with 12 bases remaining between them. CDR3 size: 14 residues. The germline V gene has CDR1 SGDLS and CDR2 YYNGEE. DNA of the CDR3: TGTGCCAGCAGCGTAGGCGGGAAGACAGATGAGCAGTTCTTC. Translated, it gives CASSVGGKTDEQFF.

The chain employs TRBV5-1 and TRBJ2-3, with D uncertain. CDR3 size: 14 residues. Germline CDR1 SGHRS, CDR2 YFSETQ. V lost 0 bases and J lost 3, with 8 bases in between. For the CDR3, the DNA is TGCGCCAGCAGCTTGGTTTTGAGGACAGATACGCAGTATTTT. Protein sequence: CASSLVLRTDTQYF.

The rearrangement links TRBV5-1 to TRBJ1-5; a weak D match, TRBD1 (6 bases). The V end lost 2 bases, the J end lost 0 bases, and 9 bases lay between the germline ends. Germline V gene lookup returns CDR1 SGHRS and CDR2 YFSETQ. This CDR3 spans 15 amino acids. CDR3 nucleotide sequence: TGCGCCAGCAGCTTACAGGGCCATAGCAATCAGCCCCAGCATTTT. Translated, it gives CASSLQGHSNQPQHF.

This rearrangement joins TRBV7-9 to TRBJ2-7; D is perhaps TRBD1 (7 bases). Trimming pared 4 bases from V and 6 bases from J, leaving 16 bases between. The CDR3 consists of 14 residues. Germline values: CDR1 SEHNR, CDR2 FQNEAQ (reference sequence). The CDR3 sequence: CASSSRGTATEQYF. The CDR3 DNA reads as TGTGCCAGCAGCTCCCGGGGGACAGCCACCGAGCAGTACTTC.

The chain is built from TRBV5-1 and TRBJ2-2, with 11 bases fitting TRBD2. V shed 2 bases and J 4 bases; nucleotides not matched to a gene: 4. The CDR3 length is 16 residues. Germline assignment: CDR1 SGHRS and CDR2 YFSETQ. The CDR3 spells CASSLLAGAGTGELFF. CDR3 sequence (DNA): TGCGCCAGCAGCTTACTAGCGGGAGCGGGCACCGGGGAGCTGTTTTTT.

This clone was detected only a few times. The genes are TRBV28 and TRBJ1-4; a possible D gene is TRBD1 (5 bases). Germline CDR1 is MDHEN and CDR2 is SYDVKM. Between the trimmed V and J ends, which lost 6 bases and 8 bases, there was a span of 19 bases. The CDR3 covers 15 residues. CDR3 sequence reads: CASSPMNGAEEKLFF. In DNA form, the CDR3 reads TGTGCCAGCAGCCCAATGAACGGGGCAGAGGAAAAACTGTTTTTT.

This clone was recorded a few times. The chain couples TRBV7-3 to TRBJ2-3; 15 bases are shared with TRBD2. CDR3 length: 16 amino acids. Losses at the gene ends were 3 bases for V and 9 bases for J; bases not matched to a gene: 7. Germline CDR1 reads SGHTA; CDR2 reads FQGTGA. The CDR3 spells CASSLLWTSGRETQYF. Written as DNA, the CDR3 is TGTGCCAGCAGCTTGTTATGGACTAGCGGGAGGGAGACGCAGTATTTT.

The CDR3 protein is CASSHPTSAAYEQYF. The CDR3 nucleotides are TGTGCCAGCAGTCACCCGACTAGCGCCGCCTACGAGCAGTACTTC. The rearrangement uses TRBV28 and TRBJ2-7, with TRBD2 matching 8 bases. Germline CDR1 and CDR2: MDHEN and SYDVKM. This CDR3 spans 15 amino acids. Losses at the gene ends were 5 bases for V and 2 bases for J; bases not matched to a gene: 8. The full variable domain, rest sourced from reference TRBV28 and TRBJ2-7, is DVKVTQSSRYLVKRTGEKVFLECVQDMDHENMFWYRQDPGLGLRLIYFSYDVKMKEKGDIPEGYSVSREKKERFSLILESASTNQTSMYLCASSHPTSAAYEQYFGPGTRLTVT.

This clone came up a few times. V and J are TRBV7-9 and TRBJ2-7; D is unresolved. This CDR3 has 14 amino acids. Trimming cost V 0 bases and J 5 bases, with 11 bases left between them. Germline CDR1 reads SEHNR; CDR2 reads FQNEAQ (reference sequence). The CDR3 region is CASSLANLEDEQYF. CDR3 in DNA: TGTGCCAGCAGCTTAGCTAACCTCGAGGACGAGCAGTACTTC.

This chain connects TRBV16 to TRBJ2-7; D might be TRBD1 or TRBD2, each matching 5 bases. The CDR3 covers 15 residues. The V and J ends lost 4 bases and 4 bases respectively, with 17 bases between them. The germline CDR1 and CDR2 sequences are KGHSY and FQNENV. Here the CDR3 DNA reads TGTGCCAGCAGCCTCGGGACGGCCTTTGGGTACGAGCAGTACTTC. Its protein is CASSLGTAFGYEQYF.

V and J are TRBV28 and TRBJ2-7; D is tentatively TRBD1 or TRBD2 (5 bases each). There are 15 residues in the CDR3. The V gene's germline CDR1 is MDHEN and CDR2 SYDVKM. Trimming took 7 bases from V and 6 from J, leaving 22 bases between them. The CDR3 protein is CASTSQLGVRVEQYF. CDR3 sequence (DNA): TGTGCCAGCACCTCCCAACTGGGGGTACGGGTCGAGCAGTACTTC.

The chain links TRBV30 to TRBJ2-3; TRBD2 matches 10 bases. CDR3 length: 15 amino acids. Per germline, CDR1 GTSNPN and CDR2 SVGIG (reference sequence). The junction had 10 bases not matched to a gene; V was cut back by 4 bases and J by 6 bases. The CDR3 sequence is CAWNPSGSWGDTQYF. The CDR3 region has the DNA TGTGCCTGGAACCCTAGCGGGAGCTGGGGGGATACGCAGTATTTT.

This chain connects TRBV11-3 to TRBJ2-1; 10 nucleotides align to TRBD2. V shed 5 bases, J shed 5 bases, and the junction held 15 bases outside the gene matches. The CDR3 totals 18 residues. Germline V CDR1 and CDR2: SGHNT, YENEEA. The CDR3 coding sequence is TGTGCCAGCAGCCCCCGCACTAGCGGGATTAATCGCGACAATGAGCAGTTCTTC. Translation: CASSPRTSGINRDNEQFF.

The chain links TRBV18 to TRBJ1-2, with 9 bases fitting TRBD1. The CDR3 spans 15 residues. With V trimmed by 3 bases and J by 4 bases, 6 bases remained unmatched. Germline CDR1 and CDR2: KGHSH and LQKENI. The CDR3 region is CASSPRQGVGYGYTF. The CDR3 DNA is TGTGCCAGCTCACCTAGACAGGGGGTTGGCTATGGCTACACCTTC.

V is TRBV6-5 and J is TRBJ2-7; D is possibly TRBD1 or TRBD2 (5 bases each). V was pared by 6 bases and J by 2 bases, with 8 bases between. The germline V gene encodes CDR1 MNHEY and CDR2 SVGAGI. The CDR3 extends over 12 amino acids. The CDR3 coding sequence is TGTGCCAGCAGGCCGGGGCCCTACGAGCAGTACTTC. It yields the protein CASRPGPYEQYF.

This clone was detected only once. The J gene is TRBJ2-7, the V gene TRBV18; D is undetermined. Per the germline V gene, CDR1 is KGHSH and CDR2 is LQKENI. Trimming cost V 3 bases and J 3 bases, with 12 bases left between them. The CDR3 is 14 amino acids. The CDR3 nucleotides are TGTGCCAGCTCACCCCGAGACAATCTCTACGAGCAGTACTTC. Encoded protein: CASSPRDNLYEQYF.

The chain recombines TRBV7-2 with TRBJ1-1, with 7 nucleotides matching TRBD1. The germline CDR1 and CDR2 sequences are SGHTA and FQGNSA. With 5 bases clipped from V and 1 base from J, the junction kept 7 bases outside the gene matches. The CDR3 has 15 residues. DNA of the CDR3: TGTGCCAGCAGCCCTCGGACAGGAACGAACACTGAAGCTTTCTTT. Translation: CASSPRTGTNTEAFF. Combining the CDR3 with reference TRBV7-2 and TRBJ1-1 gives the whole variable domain GAGVSQSPSNKVTEKGKDVELRCDPISGHTALYWYRQSLGQGLEFLIYFQGNSAPDKSGLPSDRFSAERTGGSVSTLTIQRTQQEDSAVYLCASSPRTGTNTEAFFGQGTRLTVV.

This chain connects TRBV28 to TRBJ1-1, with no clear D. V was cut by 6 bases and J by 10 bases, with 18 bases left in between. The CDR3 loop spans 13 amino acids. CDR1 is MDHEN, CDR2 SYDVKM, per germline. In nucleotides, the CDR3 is TGTGCCAGCAGCGTAGGGCCCCAATATGGAGCTTTCTTT. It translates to CASSVGPQYGAFF.